One and the same sample provided the 32 T cell receptor beta chains below, sequenced in a study of T cells in localized non-small cell lung cancer. Generated by immunoSEQ multiplex PCR, the TCRdb table keeps only in-frame clones and is missing some. The repertoire has around 8,000 clones, roughly 23% of them found once; the top ten carry 3.6%. The sample here was lung tumor tissue, taken before any cancer treatment. The origin of the receptors is a man aged 35-75 years with stage III squamous cell lung carcinoma.

The chain uses TRBV6-8 and TRBJ2-3, with D possibly being TRBD2 (5 bases). Germline values: CDR1 MNHGY, CDR2 SAAAGT. Trimming shortened V by 2 bases and J by 8 bases, and 11 bases separated the two germline ends. This CDR3 region has 13 residues. The CDR3 nucleotides read TGTGCCAGCAGTTACGAGGAGGACGGTACGCAGTATTTT. Translated: CASSYEEDGTQYF.

The CDR3 loop is CASSPSQDRYTEAFF. The DNA of the CDR3 is TGTGCCAGCTCACCGTCGCAGGACCGGTACACTGAAGCTTTCTTT. The chain has TRBV18 and TRBJ1-1; no clear D. Germline V lookup: CDR1 KGHSH, CDR2 LQKENI. Trimming shortened V by 3 bases and J by 3 bases, and 14 bases separated the two germline ends. This CDR3 is built from 15 residues.

This clone came up a few times. The V gene is TRBV11-3, the J gene TRBJ1-1, with D unresolved. CDR3 size: 14 residues. Germline V gives CDR1 SGHNT, CDR2 YENEEA. The V end lost 5 bases, the J end lost 5 bases, and 15 bases lay between the germline ends. CDR3 nucleotide sequence: TGTGCCAGCAGCCAAGGGTTTGGGTTTACTGAAGCTTTCTTT. It translates to CASSQGFGFTEAFF.

A word on this clone: At one end, the junction sequence differs from germline, possibly due to a read error. This rearrangement joins TRBV6-8 to TRBJ1-2; no clear D gene. Germline values: CDR1 MNHGY, CDR2 SAAAGT. This CDR3 has 14 amino acids. The CDR3 coding sequence is TGTGCCATCAGTGACTTGGGGATTTCCTATGGCTACACCTTC. This encodes CAISDLGISYGYTF.

This clone was seen a handful of times. J is TRBJ2-7 and V is TRBV9; D possibly corresponds to TRBD1 (6 bases). CDR3 length: 15 residues. Trimming cost V 2 bases and J 0 bases, with 12 bases left between them. Germline V gene data show CDR1 as SGDLS and CDR2 as YYNGEE. In DNA, the CDR3 is TGTGCCAGCAGCGTGAGCGGACAGCCCTCCTACGAGCAGTACTTC. Its protein product is CASSVSGQPSYEQYF.

In this sample, this clone turned up a few times. The V gene is TRBV11-3, the J gene TRBJ2-5; 9 bases are a match to TRBD2. CDR1 is SGHNT and CDR2 is YENEEA in the germline V gene. V was pared by 1 base and J by 4 bases, with 1 base of the junction left unmatched. This CDR3 has 14 residues. The CDR3, as DNA: TGTGCCAGCAGCTTAGGCGGGGGGGTAGAGACCCAGTACTTC. Its translation is CASSLGGGVETQYF. Drawing the rest from reference TRBV11-3 and TRBJ2-5, the complete variable domain is EAGVVQSPRYKIIEKKQPVAFWCNPISGHNTLYWYLQNLGQGPELLIRYENEEAVDDSQLPKDRFSAERLKGVDSTLKIQPAELGDSAVYLCASSLGGGVETQYFGPGTRLLVL.

This clone showed up just a few times. The V call is TRBV5-1, the J call TRBJ1-2; D gene ambiguous. The CDR3 covers 17 residues. Per the germline V gene, CDR1 is SGHRS and CDR2 is YFSETQ. The V and J ends lost 0 bases and 5 bases respectively, with 20 bases between them. The CDR3 spells CASSLAGFGRIWYGYTF. CDR3 sequence (DNA): TGCGCCAGCAGCTTGGCCGGGTTCGGTAGGATCTGGTATGGCTACACCTTC.

This rearrangement joins TRBV11-3 to TRBJ1-3; D ambiguous. Germline V CDR1 and CDR2: SGHNT, YENEEA. V lost 4 bases to trimming and J lost 0 bases, with 10 bases between them. CDR3 length: 15 amino acids. The CDR3 bases are TGTGCCAGCAGCTCTCGAGCGGGCTCTGGAAACACCATATATTTT. This translates into CASSSRAGSGNTIYF.

This clone was observed a handful of times. The chain employs TRBV11-3 and TRBJ2-7; the match to TRBD2 covers 10 bases. The J segment lost 4 bases and the V segment lost 3 bases, leaving 6 bases of the junction unmatched. The CDR3 spans 15 residues. Germline loops: CDR1 SGHNT, CDR2 YENEEA. This CDR3 is CASSFKAGGPYEQYF. The CDR3 DNA reads as TGTGCCAGCAGCTTTAAAGCGGGAGGGCCGTACGAGCAGTACTTC.

V gene TRBV6-8 combines with J gene TRBJ1-4, with D tentatively TRBD1 (6 bases). Per the germline V gene, CDR1 is MNHGY and CDR2 is SAAAGT. The CDR3 sequence is 16 residues long. Trimming took 5 bases from V and 7 from J, leaving 20 bases between them. CDR3 sequence (DNA): TGTGCCAGCAGTGCCCGGGGGCTGGGGATGACTGAAAAACTGTTTTTT. Translation: CASSARGLGMTEKLFF.

V usage is TRBV12-5 and J usage is TRBJ2-1; D is perhaps TRBD1 (5 bases). CDR3 size: 13 residues. CDR1 and CDR2 (germline): LGHNT, FRNRAP. V was trimmed by 1 base and J by 11 bases, leaving 12 bases between them. The chain's CDR3 is CASGLDQGSKQFF. CDR3 DNA sequence: TGTGCTAGTGGTTTGGACCAGGGCAGTAAGCAGTTCTTC. Full variable domain (outside the CDR3, taken from reference TRBV12-5 and TRBJ2-1): DARVTQTPRHKVTEMGQEVTMRCQPILGHNTVFWYRQTMMQGLELLAYFRNRAPLDDSGMPKDRFSAEMPDATLATLKIQPSEPRDSAVYFCASGLDQGSKQFFGPGTRLTVL.

The rearrangement uses TRBV6-8 and TRBJ2-5; tentative D call: TRBD1 (6 bases). In germline, CDR1 is MNHGY, CDR2 SAAAGT. V was cut by 5 bases and J by 5 bases, with 21 bases left in between. The CDR3 spans 16 residues. The CDR3 protein is CASSRTRGTGDETQYF. The CDR3 DNA reads as TGTGCCAGCAGTCGTACCAGGGGTACGGGCGATGAGACCCAGTACTTC.

The chain recombines TRBV28 with TRBJ1-2, with D unresolved. This CDR3 spans 13 amino acids. Germline loops: CDR1 MDHEN, CDR2 SYDVKM. Trimming shortened V by 6 bases and J by 5 bases, and 13 bases separated the two germline ends. The CDR3 spells CASSLGRGYGYTF. In nucleotides, the CDR3 is TGTGCCAGCAGCCTGGGCCGAGGATATGGCTACACCTTC.

This clone was seen a handful of times. CDR3 nucleotides: TGTGCCAGCGGAACCCCCCCCCGTGCTGAAGCTTTCTTT. Its protein is CASGTPPRAEAFF. The chain couples TRBV9 to TRBJ1-1; D is undetermined. This CDR3 has 13 residues. Germline values: CDR1 SGDLS, CDR2 YYNGEE. The ends were cut back, 7 bases at V and 6 bases at J, with 16 bases in the middle.

This clone is classed as medium-sized (0.01 to 0.1%). The gene calls are TRBV6-8 and TRBJ2-5; the match to TRBD1 covers 9 bases. The germline CDR1 and CDR2 sequences are MNHGY and SAAAGT. J lost 2 bases, V lost 2 bases, and 12 bases had no gene match. The CDR3 has 18 amino acids. Here the CDR3 DNA reads TGTGCCAGCAGTTACGGGTCGGGCCCGACAGGGGGACAAGAGACCCAGTACTTC. It yields the protein CASSYGSGPTGGQETQYF.

In this sample, this clone turned up a few times. The V and J genes are TRBV19 and TRBJ1-1, with TRBD1 identical over 12 bases. V was pared by 6 bases and J by 0 bases, with 5 bases of the junction left unmatched. Per the germline V gene, CDR1 is LNHDA and CDR2 is SQIVND (reference sequence). CDR3 length equals 16 residues. The DNA for the CDR3 is TGTGCCAGTAGCCGGGACAGGGGGCTCATGAACACTGAAGCTTTCTTT. Translation gives CASSRDRGLMNTEAFF.

This clone has just a few counts. The chain recombines TRBV28 with TRBJ1-5; 8 positions match TRBD1. The germline CDR1 and CDR2 sequences are MDHEN and SYDVKM. The CDR3 contains 14 residues. Unmatched junction bases numbered 8, after V lost 6 bases and J lost 7 bases. CDR3 in amino acids: CASSLGGDRQPQHF. CDR3 bases: TGTGCCAGCAGCCTTGGCGGGGACAGGCAGCCCCAGCATTTT.

The chain uses TRBV11-3 and TRBJ2-1; 7 bases line up with TRBD2. Germline CDR1 is SGHNT and CDR2 is YENEEA. This CDR3 has 16 amino acids. V trimming: 6 bases; J trimming: 1 base; junction bases outside the gene matches: 9. The DNA for the CDR3 is TGTGCCAGCAGTTTGTTTAGCGGGCGATCCTACAATGAGCAGTTCTTC. Translating it yields CASSLFSGRSYNEQFF.

The V call is TRBV19, the J call TRBJ1-2; 7 nucleotides align to TRBD1. J lost 0 bases, V lost 7 bases, and 14 bases had no gene match. This CDR3 is 17 amino acids long. Germline CDR1 is LNHDA and CDR2 is SQIVND (reference sequence). The CDR3 coding sequence is TGTGCCAGTACCGCCGGAGGGGGCAAGCTACCTAACTATGGCTACACCTTC. Its translation is CASTAGGGKLPNYGYTF.

This clone was counted only a few times. CDR3 DNA sequence: TGTGCCACCACCATAGCGGGAGGCACAGATACGCAGTATTTT. Amino acid sequence: CATTIAGGTDTQYF. The rearrangement links TRBV15 to TRBJ2-3; 9 nucleotides line up with TRBD2. CDR1 LNHNV and CDR2 YYDKDF come from the germline V gene (reference sequence). Losses at the gene ends were 7 bases for V and 1 base for J; bases not matched to a gene: 3. This CDR3 contains 14 residues.

This clone came up a few times. The chain carries TRBV11-3 and TRBJ2-5; possibly TRBD2 for D (6 bases). The CDR3 is 16 residues long. Per germline, CDR1 SGHNT and CDR2 YENEEA. The V and J ends lost 5 bases and 5 bases respectively, with 21 bases between them. CDR3: CASSTGTRPAGETQYF. The CDR3 DNA sequence: TGTGCCAGCAGCACCGGGACTCGACCGGCTGGGGAGACCCAGTACTTC.

A single count supports this clone. The chain couples TRBV5-1 to TRBJ2-2; TRBD2 agrees at 7 bases. Losses at the gene ends were 0 bases for V and 2 bases for J; bases not matched to a gene: 1. The CDR3 totals 15 residues. Germline loops: CDR1 SGHRS, CDR2 YFSETQ. Written as DNA, the CDR3 is TGCGCCAGCAGCTTGGGGGACTATAACACCGGGGAGCTGTTTTTT. It yields the protein CASSLGDYNTGELFF.

This clone was seen a single time. This rearrangement joins TRBV12-5 to TRBJ2-3, with 9 bases aligning to TRBD1. The ends lost 9 bases at V and 3 bases at J; junction bases unmatched: 10. CDR3 size: 15 residues. Germline loops: CDR1 LGHNT, CDR2 FRNRAP. Here the CDR3 DNA reads TGTGCTAGCAAAACAGGGGGCATTGAAACAGATACGCAGTATTTT. Amino acid sequence: CASKTGGIETDTQYF.

V usage is TRBV11-3 and J usage is TRBJ2-3; 9 bases align to TRBD2. CDR3 length: 17 residues. The trim removed 1 base at V and 0 bases at J, leaving 5 bases unmatched. CDR1 is SGHNT and CDR2 is YENEEA in the germline V gene. This CDR3 is CASSLGILAGSTDTQYF. The CDR3 nucleotides are TGTGCCAGCAGCTTAGGTATCCTAGCGGGGAGCACAGATACGCAGTATTTT. The full variable domain, with the rest looked up from reference TRBV11-3 and TRBJ2-3, is EAGVVQSPRYKIIEKKQPVAFWCNPISGHNTLYWYLQNLGQGPELLIRYENEEAVDDSQLPKDRFSAERLKGVDSTLKIQPAELGDSAVYLCASSLGILAGSTDTQYFGPGTRLTVL.

This chain connects TRBV29-1 to TRBJ2-2; TRBD2 might be the D (6 bases). CDR3 length: 12 residues. Germline lookup yields CDR1 SQVTM and CDR2 ANQGSEA. Trimming stripped 5 bases from V and 7 bases from J, with 11 bases between. The CDR3, as DNA: TGCAGCGTTTCGGAGGGGTACGGGGAGCTGTTTTTT. Encoded protein: CSVSEGYGELFF.

This clone came up a few times. A junction boundary mismatches the germline segment, possibly from a read error. The chain links TRBV5-1 to TRBJ2-7; 12 nucleotides line up with TRBD2. Germline CDR1 SGHRS, CDR2 YFSETQ. This CDR3 is built from 16 residues. This CDR3 is CASSLDPGLAGLGRFF. The DNA of the CDR3 is TGCGCCAGCAGCTTGGATCCGGGACTAGCGGGCCTTGGGAGATTCTTC.

Relative to its sample, this clone is medium-sized. The genes are TRBV6-8 and TRBJ1-1; D unclear. The CDR3 loop spans 14 amino acids. V was trimmed by 0 bases and J by 1 base, leaving 6 bases between them. Germline V gene sequence: CDR1 MNHGY, CDR2 SAAAGT. CDR3 nucleotides: TGTGCCAGCAGTTACTCGAGAGGGAACACTGAAGCTTTCTTT. It codes for CASSYSRGNTEAFF.

The V and J genes are TRBV18 and TRBJ1-1; the D is unclear. Germline CDR1 is KGHSH and CDR2 is LQKENI. CDR3 length equals 13 residues. V was cut by 6 bases and J by 1 base, with 9 bases left in between. The CDR3 DNA follows: TGTGCCAGCTCGGCGTCACGGAACACTGAAGCTTTCTTT. It encodes CASSASRNTEAFF.

There are a few counts of this clone. V gene TRBV11-3 combines with J gene TRBJ1-1; 8 bases map to TRBD1. The CDR3 runs 15 residues. V shed 4 bases, J shed 4 bases, and the junction held 8 bases outside the gene matches. Per germline, CDR1 SGHNT and CDR2 YENEEA. In nucleotides, the CDR3 is TGTGCCAGCAGCTCAGGACAGGGAGCGGTCACTGAAGCTTTCTTT. This gives the protein CASSSGQGAVTEAFF.

V usage is TRBV6-8 and J usage is TRBJ1-3; D perhaps matches TRBD1 (5 bases). This CDR3 contains 15 residues. V lost 5 bases, J lost 0 bases, and 11 bases lay in between. Germline assignment: CDR1 MNHGY and CDR2 SAAAGT. The CDR3 region is CASSDRGRSGNTIYF. In DNA, the CDR3 is TGTGCCAGCAGTGATCGGGGCCGCTCTGGAAACACCATATATTTT.

The chain links TRBV6-8 to TRBJ1-5; D ambiguous. Trimming cost V 0 bases and J 7 bases, with 10 bases left between them. CDR1 and CDR2 (germline): MNHGY, SAAAGT. The CDR3 contains 14 residues. Written as DNA, the CDR3 is TGTGCCAGCAGTTACTCGGGGATTGAGCAGCCCCAGCATTTT. Translated, it gives CASSYSGIEQPQHF.

This clone showed up just a few times. The chain employs TRBV7-2 and TRBJ1-2; 9 nucleotides line up with TRBD1. With V trimmed by 7 bases and J by 6 bases, 6 bases remained unmatched. CDR1 and CDR2 from the germline V gene are SGHTA and FQGNSA. The CDR3 covers 13 residues. The CDR3 DNA reads TGTGCCAGCATCACAGGGGGCAGTAATGGCTACACCTTC. Amino acids: CASITGGSNGYTF.